This T cell receptor (beta chain) was sequenced for a study of blood T cell repertoires in COVID-19. About the study: The origin of the acute and convalescent COVID-19 samples was the United States, Italy and Spain. PBMCs, B-cell-depleted T cells, or T cells provided the cDNA or gDNA that made up the material.

CDR3 length: 13 residues. V trimming: 6 bases; J trimming: 8 bases; junction bases outside the gene matches: 7. Per the germline V gene, CDR1 is MNHEY and CDR2 is SMNVEV (reference sequence). Per the study methods: How many nucleated cells were present was estimated from reference gene primer amplification. The data were produced by immunoSEQ multiplex PCR, yet TCRdb's version contains in-frame clones alone and is incomplete. V and J calls and clone size are given by that table; D and trimming were obtained from the DNA. The sample lists over 600,000 clones; approximately 90% were seen once. The sequence came from a woman aged 18-29 years with acute or convalescent COVID-19. The material sequenced was peripheral blood. The chain joins TRBV27 to TRBJ1-2; 9 nucleotides align to TRBD1. CDR3 residues: CASSQGTGWGYTF. For the CDR3, the DNA is TGTGCCAGCAGCCAGGGGACAGGGTGGGGCTACACCTTC.